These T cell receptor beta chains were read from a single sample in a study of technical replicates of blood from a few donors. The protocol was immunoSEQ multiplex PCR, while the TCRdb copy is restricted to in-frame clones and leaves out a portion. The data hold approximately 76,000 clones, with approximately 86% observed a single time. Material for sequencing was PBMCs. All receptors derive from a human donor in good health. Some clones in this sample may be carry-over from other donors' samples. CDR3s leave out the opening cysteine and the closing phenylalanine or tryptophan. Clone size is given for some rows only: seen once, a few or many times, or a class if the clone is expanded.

CDR3aa: ASRPESRPSGNTIY
len: 14
j_gene: TRBJ1-3
abundance: few
v_gene: TRBV6-9

CDR3aa: ASSQLDRGTGELF
len: 13
j_gene: TRBJ2-2
abundance: once
v_gene: TRBV4-3

CDR3aa: ASSLGAASSTDTQY
len: 14
j_gene: TRBJ2-3
abundance: NA
v_gene: TRBV5-1

CDR3aa: ASSLISGGAQETQY
len: 14
j_gene: TRBJ2-5
abundance: NA
v_gene: TRBV11-2

CDR3aa: AISESETTYGYT
len: 12
j_gene: TRBJ1-2
abundance: NA
v_gene: TRBV10-3

CDR3aa: ASSSQGLQETQY
len: 12
j_gene: TRBJ2-5
abundance: once
v_gene: TRBV13

CDR3aa: ASSIGDRRGYT
len: 11
j_gene: TRBJ1-2
abundance: NA
v_gene: TRBV28

CDR3aa: ATHPGGPLRGQY
len: 12
j_gene: TRBJ2-7
abundance: NA
v_gene: TRBV11-2

CDR3aa: ASSSLASSTDTQY
len: 13
j_gene: TRBJ2-3
abundance: NA
v_gene: TRBV7-2

CDR3aa: ASSLVSSGELF
len: 11
j_gene: TRBJ2-2
abundance: NA
v_gene: TRBV5-4

CDR3aa: ASSIGGSSYEQY
len: 12
j_gene: TRBJ2-7
abundance: once
v_gene: TRBV19

CDR3aa: ASSLMRGANGANVLT
len: 15
j_gene: TRBJ2-6
abundance: NA
v_gene: TRBV7-2

CDR3aa: ASSLLYRDEKLF
len: 12
j_gene: TRBJ1-4
abundance: NA
v_gene: TRBV7-6

CDR3aa: ASTRLAGGSTDTQY
len: 14
j_gene: TRBJ2-3
abundance: NA
v_gene: TRBV5-1

CDR3aa: ASSQDRNTEAF
len: 11
j_gene: TRBJ1-1
abundance: NA
v_gene: TRBV6-6

CDR3aa: AWSVQTGQETQY
len: 12
j_gene: TRBJ2-5
abundance: NA
v_gene: TRBV30

CDR3aa: ASATGPSSYEQY
len: 12
j_gene: TRBJ2-7
abundance: NA
v_gene: TRBV5-4

CDR3aa: AWNIGDYGYT
len: 10
j_gene: TRBJ1-2
abundance: NA
v_gene: TRBV30

CDR3aa: ASSWGGDRQETQY
len: 13
j_gene: TRBJ2-5
abundance: NA
v_gene: TRBV10-3

CDR3aa: ASSGAAQETQY
len: 11
j_gene: TRBJ2-5
abundance: NA
v_gene: TRBV2

CDR3aa: ASSTRQGMGYT
len: 11
j_gene: TRBJ1-2
abundance: NA
v_gene: TRBV19

CDR3aa: ASSLSGAYNEQF
len: 12
j_gene: TRBJ2-1
abundance: NA
v_gene: TRBV5-1

CDR3aa: ASSPSPANTDTQY
len: 13
j_gene: TRBJ2-3
abundance: NA
v_gene: TRBV11-3

CDR3aa: DKRGGGH
len: 7
j_gene: TRBJ1-6
abundance: NA
v_gene: TRBV21-1

CDR3aa: ASSRQGSTEAF
len: 11
j_gene: TRBJ1-1
abundance: few
v_gene: TRBV11-2

CDR3aa: ASSIRGMSSYEQY
len: 13
j_gene: TRBJ2-7
abundance: NA
v_gene: TRBV19

CDR3aa: ASSPTLFNTGELF
len: 13
j_gene: TRBJ2-2
abundance: NA
v_gene: TRBV7-2

CDR3aa: ASSLNLVDTEAF
len: 12
j_gene: TRBJ1-1
abundance: NA
v_gene: TRBV11-2

CDR3aa: ASSQGTSKGTQY
len: 12
j_gene: TRBJ2-3
abundance: NA
v_gene: TRBV4-1

CDR3aa: ASSSRTSGLSYEQY
len: 14
j_gene: TRBJ2-7
abundance: NA
v_gene: TRBV7-2

CDR3aa: ASSLVGAQASGANVLT
len: 16
j_gene: TRBJ2-6
abundance: NA
v_gene: TRBV5-1

CDR3aa: ASSLGDRTNEQY
len: 12
j_gene: TRBJ2-7
abundance: once
v_gene: TRBV5-5

CDR3aa: ASSSWTQQGIQY
len: 12
j_gene: TRBJ2-4
abundance: NA
v_gene: TRBV7-2

CDR3aa: ASSLRGAVTEAF
len: 12
j_gene: TRBJ1-1
abundance: NA
v_gene: TRBV27

CDR3aa: ASSLRGLAESSYEQY
len: 15
j_gene: TRBJ2-7
abundance: NA
v_gene: TRBV5-6

CDR3aa: SVREQLNTEAF
len: 11
j_gene: TRBJ1-1
abundance: NA
v_gene: TRBV29-1

CDR3aa: ASSVQTGQGVNEQF
len: 14
j_gene: TRBJ2-1
abundance: NA
v_gene: TRBV9

CDR3aa: ASSPGWTYNEQF
len: 12
j_gene: TRBJ2-1
abundance: NA
v_gene: TRBV4-2

CDR3aa: ASSLGQNNSPLH
len: 12
j_gene: TRBJ1-6
abundance: NA
v_gene: TRBV5-4

CDR3aa: ASSLEGEDTEAF
len: 12
j_gene: TRBJ1-1
abundance: NA
v_gene: TRBV13

CDR3aa: ACQGTPGGDQPQH
len: 13
j_gene: TRBJ1-5
abundance: NA
v_gene: TRBV30

CDR3aa: ASSSYREGNEQF
len: 12
j_gene: TRBJ2-1
abundance: NA
v_gene: TRBV5-1

CDR3aa: ASSYGDTQY
len: 9
j_gene: TRBJ2-3
abundance: NA
v_gene: TRBV5-6

CDR3aa: ASSVIAESYEQY
len: 12
j_gene: TRBJ2-7
abundance: NA
v_gene: TRBV9

CDR3aa: AWQGAGIGELF
len: 11
j_gene: TRBJ2-2
abundance: NA
v_gene: TRBV30

CDR3aa: ASNLGLASYEQY
len: 12
j_gene: TRBJ2-7
abundance: NA
v_gene: TRBV2

CDR3aa: ASSEEGVITGNTGELF
len: 16
j_gene: TRBJ2-2
abundance: few
v_gene: TRBV25-1

CDR3aa: APLQGPTYEQY
len: 11
j_gene: TRBJ2-7
abundance: NA
v_gene: TRBV21-1

CDR3aa: ASSFGQVNEKLF
len: 12
j_gene: TRBJ1-4
abundance: once
v_gene: TRBV7-8

CDR3aa: ATAPGQGDSAF
len: 11
j_gene: TRBJ1-1
abundance: few
v_gene: TRBV5-4

CDR3aa: ASSLTGGVTDTQY
len: 13
j_gene: TRBJ2-3
abundance: NA
v_gene: TRBV7-3

CDR3aa: ASSLGVLNEKLF
len: 12
j_gene: TRBJ1-4
abundance: once
v_gene: TRBV5-1

CDR3aa: ASSQVPTSGLNNEQF
len: 15
j_gene: TRBJ2-1
abundance: NA
v_gene: TRBV4-2

CDR3aa: ASSYSAGYEQY
len: 11
j_gene: TRBJ2-7
abundance: NA
v_gene: TRBV6-5

CDR3aa: ASSSTQGAHEQY
len: 12
j_gene: TRBJ2-7
abundance: NA
v_gene: TRBV5-4

CDR3aa: ASRTGGPVTNEQF
len: 13
j_gene: TRBJ2-1
abundance: NA
v_gene: TRBV6-6

CDR3aa: ASSFLGQKYGYT
len: 12
j_gene: TRBJ1-2
abundance: NA
v_gene: TRBV5-6

CDR3aa: ASSYGTGTPEAF
len: 12
j_gene: TRBJ1-1
abundance: few
v_gene: TRBV7-2

CDR3aa: ASSDLGLAGSTDTQY
len: 15
j_gene: TRBJ2-3
abundance: NA
v_gene: TRBV2

CDR3aa: ASRGTSGGRSSYNEQF
len: 16
j_gene: TRBJ2-1
abundance: NA
v_gene: TRBV4-2